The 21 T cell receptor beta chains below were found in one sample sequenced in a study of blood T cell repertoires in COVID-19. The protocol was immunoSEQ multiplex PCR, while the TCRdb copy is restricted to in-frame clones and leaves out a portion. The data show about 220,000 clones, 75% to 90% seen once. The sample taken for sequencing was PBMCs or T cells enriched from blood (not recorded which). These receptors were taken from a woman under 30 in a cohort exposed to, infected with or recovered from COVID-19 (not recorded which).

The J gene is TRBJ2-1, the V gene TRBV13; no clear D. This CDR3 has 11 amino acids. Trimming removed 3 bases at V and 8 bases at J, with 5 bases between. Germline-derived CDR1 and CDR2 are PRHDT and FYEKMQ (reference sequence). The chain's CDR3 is CASSFSDEQFF. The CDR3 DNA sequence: TGTGCCAGCAGCTTCTCAGATGAGCAGTTCTTC.

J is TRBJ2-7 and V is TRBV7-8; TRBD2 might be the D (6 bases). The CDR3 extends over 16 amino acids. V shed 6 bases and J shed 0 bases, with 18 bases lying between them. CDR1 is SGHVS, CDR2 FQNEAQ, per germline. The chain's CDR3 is CASRPLSAGPSYEQYF. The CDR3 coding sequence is TGTGCCAGCAGACCCTTGTCTGCGGGGCCCTCCTACGAGCAGTACTTC. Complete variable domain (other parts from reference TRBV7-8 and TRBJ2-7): GAGVSQSPRYKVAKRGQDVALRCDPISGHVSLFWYQQALGQGPEFLTYFQNEAQLDKSGLPSDRFFAERPEGSVSTLKIQRTQQEDSAVYLCASRPLSAGPSYEQYFGPGTRLTVT.

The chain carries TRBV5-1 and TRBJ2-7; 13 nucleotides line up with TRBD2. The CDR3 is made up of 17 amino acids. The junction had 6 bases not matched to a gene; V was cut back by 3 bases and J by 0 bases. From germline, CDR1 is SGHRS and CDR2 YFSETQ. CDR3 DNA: TGCGCCAGCAGCTCTGGGACTAGCGGGGTAAGCTCCTACGAGCAGTACTTC. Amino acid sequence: CASSSGTSGVSSYEQYF.

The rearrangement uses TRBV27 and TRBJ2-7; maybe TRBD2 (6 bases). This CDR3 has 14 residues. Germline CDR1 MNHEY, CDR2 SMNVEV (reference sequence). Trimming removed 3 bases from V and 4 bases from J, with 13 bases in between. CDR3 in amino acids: CASSLARGGYEQYF. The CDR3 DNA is TGTGCCAGCAGTTTGGCCCGGGGAGGATACGAGCAGTACTTC.

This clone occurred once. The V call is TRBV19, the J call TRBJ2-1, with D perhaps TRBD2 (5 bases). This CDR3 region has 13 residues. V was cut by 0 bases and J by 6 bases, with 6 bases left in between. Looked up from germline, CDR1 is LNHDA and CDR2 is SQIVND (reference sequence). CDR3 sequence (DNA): TGTGCCAGTAGTATAGAAAGCGGCAATGAGCAGTTCTTC. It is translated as CASSIESGNEQFF.

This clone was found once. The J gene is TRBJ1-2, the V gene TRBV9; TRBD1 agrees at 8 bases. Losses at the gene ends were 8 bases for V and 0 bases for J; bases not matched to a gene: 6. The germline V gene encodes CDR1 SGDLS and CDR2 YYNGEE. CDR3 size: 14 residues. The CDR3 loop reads CAREEGQANYGYTF. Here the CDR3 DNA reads TGTGCCAGAGAAGAGGGACAGGCTAACTATGGCTACACCTTC.

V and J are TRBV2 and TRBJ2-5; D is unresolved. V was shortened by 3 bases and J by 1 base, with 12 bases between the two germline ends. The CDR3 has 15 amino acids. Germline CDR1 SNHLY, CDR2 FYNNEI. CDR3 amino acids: CASSDPVRSQETQYF. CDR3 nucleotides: TGTGCCAGCAGTGATCCAGTACGATCCCAAGAGACCCAGTACTTC.

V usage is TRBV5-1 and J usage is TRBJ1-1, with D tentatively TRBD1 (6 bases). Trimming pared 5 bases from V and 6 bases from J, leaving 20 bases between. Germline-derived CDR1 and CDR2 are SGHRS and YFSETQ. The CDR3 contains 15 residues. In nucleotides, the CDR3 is TGCGCCAGCAGTCGGGACATCGAAGGTGATTCTGAAGCTTTCTTT. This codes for CASSRDIEGDSEAFF.

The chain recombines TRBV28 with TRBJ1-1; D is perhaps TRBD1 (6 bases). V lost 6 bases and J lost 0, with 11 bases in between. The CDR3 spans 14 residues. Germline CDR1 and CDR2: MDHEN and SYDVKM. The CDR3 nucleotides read TGTGCCAGCAGCCAACAGGGTATGAACACTGAAGCTTTCTTT. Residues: CASSQQGMNTEAFF.

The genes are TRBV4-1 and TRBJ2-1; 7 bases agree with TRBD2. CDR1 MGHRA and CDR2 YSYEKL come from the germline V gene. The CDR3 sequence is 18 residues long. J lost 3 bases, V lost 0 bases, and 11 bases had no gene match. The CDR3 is CASSQDPKAGRLYNEQFF. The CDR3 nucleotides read TGCGCCAGCAGCCAAGATCCGAAAGCGGGGCGTCTCTACAATGAGCAGTTCTTC.

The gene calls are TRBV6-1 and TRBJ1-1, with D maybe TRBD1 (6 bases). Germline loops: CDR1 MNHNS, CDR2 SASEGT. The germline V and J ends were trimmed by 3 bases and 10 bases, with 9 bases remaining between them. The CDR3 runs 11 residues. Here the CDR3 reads CASSERGAAFF. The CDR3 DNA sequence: TGTGCCAGCAGTGAGCGGGGGGCAGCTTTCTTT.

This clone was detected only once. The CDR3 is CASGVSRTSANTGELFF. The CDR3 region has the DNA TGTGCCAGCGGCGTCAGCCGTACTAGCGCGAACACCGGGGAGCTGTTTTTT. The rearrangement joins TRBV7-6 to TRBJ2-2, with 7 bases that match TRBD2. Germline CDR1 SGHVS, CDR2 FNYEAQ. The CDR3 covers 17 residues. With 8 bases clipped from V and 0 bases from J, the junction kept 12 bases outside the gene matches. The full variable domain, its missing parts supplied by reference TRBV7-6 and TRBJ2-2, is GAGVSQSPRYKVTKRGQDVALRCDPISGHVSLYWYRQALGQGPEFLTYFNYEAQQDKSGLPNDRFSAERPEGSISTLTIQRTEQRDSAMYRCASGVSRTSANTGELFFGEGSRLTVL.

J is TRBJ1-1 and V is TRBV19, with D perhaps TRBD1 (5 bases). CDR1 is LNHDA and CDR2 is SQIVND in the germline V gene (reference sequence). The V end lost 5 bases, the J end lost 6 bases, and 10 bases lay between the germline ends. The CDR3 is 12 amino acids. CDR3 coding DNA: TGTGCCAGTAGTCTGGGGGGTCCTGAAGCTTTCTTT. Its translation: CASSLGGPEAFF. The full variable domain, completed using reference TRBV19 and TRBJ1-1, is DGGITQSPKYLFRKEGQNVTLSCEQNLNHDAMYWYRQDPGQGLRLIYYSQIVNDFQKGDIAEGYSVSREKKESFPLTVTSAQKNPTAFYLCASSLGGPEAFFGQGTRLTVV.

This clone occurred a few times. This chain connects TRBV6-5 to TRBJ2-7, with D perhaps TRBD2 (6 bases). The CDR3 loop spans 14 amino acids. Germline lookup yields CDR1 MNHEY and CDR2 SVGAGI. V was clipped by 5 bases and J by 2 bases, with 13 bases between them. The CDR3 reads CASSRTLATYEQYF. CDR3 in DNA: TGTGCCAGCAGTAGAACACTAGCCACCTACGAGCAGTACTTC.

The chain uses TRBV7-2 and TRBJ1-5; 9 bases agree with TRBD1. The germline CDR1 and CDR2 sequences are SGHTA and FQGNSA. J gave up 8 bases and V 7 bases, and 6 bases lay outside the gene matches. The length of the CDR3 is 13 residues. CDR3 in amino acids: CASTWDRDKPQHF. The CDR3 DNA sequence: TGTGCCAGCACCTGGGACAGGGACAAGCCCCAGCATTTT.

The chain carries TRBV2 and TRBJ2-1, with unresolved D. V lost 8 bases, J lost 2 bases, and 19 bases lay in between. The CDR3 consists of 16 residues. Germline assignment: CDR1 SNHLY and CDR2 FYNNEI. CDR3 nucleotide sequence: TGTGCCAGCGTAGAGAGACTGGCACCAACCTACAATGAGCAGTTCTTC. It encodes CASVERLAPTYNEQFF.

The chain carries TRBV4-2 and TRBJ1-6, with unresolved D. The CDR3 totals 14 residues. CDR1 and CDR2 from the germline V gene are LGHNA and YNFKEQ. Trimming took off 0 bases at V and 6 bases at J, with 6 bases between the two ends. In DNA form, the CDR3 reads TGTGCCAGCAGCCAAGACAGGTTTAATTCACCCCTCCACTTT. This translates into CASSQDRFNSPLHF.

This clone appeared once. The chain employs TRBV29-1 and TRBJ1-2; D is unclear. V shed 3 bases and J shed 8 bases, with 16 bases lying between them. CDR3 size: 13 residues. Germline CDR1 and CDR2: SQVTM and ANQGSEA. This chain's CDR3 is CSVDATEGGGYTF. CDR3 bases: TGCAGCGTTGACGCAACAGAGGGTGGGGGCTACACCTTC.

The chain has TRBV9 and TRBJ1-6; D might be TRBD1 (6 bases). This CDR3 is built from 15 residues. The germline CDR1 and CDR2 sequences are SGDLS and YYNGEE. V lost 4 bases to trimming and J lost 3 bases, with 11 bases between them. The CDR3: CASSPQGGYNSPLHF. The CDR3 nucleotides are TGTGCCAGCAGCCCTCAAGGGGGCTATAATTCACCCCTCCACTTT.

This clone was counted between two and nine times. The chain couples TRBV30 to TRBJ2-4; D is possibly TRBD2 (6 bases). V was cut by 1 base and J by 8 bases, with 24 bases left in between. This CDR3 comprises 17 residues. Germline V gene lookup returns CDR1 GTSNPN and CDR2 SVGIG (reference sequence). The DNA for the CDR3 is TGTGCCTGGAGTGCGGGTAACCGGGACTGGGGGGTGGACATTCAGTACTTC. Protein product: CAWSAGNRDWGVDIQYF.

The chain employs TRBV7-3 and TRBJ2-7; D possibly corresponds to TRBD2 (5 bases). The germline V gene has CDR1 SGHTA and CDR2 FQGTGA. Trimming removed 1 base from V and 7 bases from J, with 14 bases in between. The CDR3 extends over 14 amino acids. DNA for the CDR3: TGTGCCAGCAGCTTAATGGCGGGCTCGGAAGAGCAGTACTTC. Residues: CASSLMAGSEEQYF.